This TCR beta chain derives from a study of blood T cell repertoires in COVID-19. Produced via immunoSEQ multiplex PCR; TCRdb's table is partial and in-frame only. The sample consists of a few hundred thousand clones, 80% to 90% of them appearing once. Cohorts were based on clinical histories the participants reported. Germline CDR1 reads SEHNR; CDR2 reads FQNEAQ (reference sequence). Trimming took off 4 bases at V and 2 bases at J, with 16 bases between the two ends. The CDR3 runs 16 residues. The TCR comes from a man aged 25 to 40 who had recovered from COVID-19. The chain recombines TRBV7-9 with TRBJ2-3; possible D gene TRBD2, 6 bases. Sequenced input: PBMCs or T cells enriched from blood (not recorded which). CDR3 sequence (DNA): TGTGCCAGCAGCTCCAATTTACGGGAGTACACAGATACGCAGTATTTT. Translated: CASSSNLREYTDTQYF. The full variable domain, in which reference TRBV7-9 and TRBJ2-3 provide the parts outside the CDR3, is DTGVSQNPRHKITKRGQNVTFRCDPISEHNRLYWYRQTLGQGPEFLTYFQNEAQLEKSRLLSDRFSAERPKGSFSTLEIQRTEQGDSAMYLCASSSNLREYTDTQYFGPGTRLTVL.